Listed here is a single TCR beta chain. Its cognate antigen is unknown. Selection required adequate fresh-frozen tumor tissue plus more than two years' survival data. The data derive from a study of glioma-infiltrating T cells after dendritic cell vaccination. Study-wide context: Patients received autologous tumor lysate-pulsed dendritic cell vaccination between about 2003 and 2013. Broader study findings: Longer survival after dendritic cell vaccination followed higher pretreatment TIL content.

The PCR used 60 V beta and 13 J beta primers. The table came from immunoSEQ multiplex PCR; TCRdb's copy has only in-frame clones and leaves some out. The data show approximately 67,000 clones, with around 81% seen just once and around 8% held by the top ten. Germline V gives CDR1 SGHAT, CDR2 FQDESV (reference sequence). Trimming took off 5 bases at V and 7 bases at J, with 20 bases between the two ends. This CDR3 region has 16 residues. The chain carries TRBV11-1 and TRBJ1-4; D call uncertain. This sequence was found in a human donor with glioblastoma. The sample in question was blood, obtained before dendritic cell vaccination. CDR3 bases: TGTGCCAGCAGCCAGAGCGGAGGGAAGGTGGTTGAAAAACTGTTTTTT. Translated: CASSQSGGKVVEKLFF.